The rows below give T cell receptor beta chains drawn from one sample of a study of T cells in localized non-small cell lung cancer. Sequencing used immunoSEQ multiplex PCR; TCRdb keeps in-frame clones, though not all of them. The data show about 26,000 clones, approximately 90% seen once. This specimen consisted of peripheral blood, obtained before any cancer treatment. The receptors here all came from a female donor over 55 with stage II squamous cell lung carcinoma. Both conserved end residues are part of each CDR3. D genes are given only for firm matches. Some rows mark clone size as missing; the rest say once, few, many or name a class of expanded clone.

>TRBJ1-2|TRBV27|NA|NA
CASSSRTFRSNYGYTF
TGTGCCAGCAGTTCCCGGACATTCAGGAGTAACTATGGCTACACCTTC
>TRBJ2-4|TRBV30|NA|NA
CAWSVRRPVAKNIQYF
TGTGCCTGGAGTGTACGGAGACCGGTCGCCAAAAACATTCAGTACTTC
>TRBJ1-6|TRBV11-1|NA|NA
CASSLMGPANSPLHF
TGTGCCAGCAGCTTAATGGGGCCGGCTAATTCACCCCTCCACTTT
>TRBJ2-7|TRBV27|NA|TRBD1
CASRPWTGRAYEQYF
TGTGCCAGCAGACCCTGGACAGGAAGAGCCTACGAGCAGTACTTC
>TRBJ1-1|TRBV5-1|NA|NA
CASSLGREGAFF
TGCGCCAGCAGCTTGGGACGGGAGGGGGCTTTCTTT
>TRBJ2-7|TRBV4-2|NA|TRBD1
CASSRSATLGQGAWEQYF
TGTGCCAGCAGCCGCTCAGCAACACTGGGACAGGGGGCATGGGAGCAGTACTTC
>TRBJ2-2|TRBV7-3|few|NA
CASSPGTGELFF
TGTGCCAGCAGCCCCGGCACCGGGGAGCTGTTTTTT
>TRBJ2-5|TRBV21-1|few|NA
CASSTRGGPQETQYF
TGTGCCAGCAGCACAAGAGGGGGGCCCCAAGAGACCCAGTACTTC
>TRBJ2-7|TRBV11-2|NA|TRBD1
CASSFLGTGLTEQYF
TGTGCCAGCAGCTTTCTCGGGACAGGGTTGACCGAGCAGTACTTC
>TRBJ2-2|TRBV7-8|NA|TRBD2
CASSLGVGGSRTGELFF
TGTGCCAGCAGCTTAGGAGTCGGCGGGAGCCGCACCGGGGAGCTGTTTTTT
>TRBJ1-1|TRBV29-1|NA|TRBD1
CSVEFTGTGRAEAFF
TGCAGCGTCGAGTTCACCGGGACAGGGAGGGCTGAAGCTTTCTTT
>TRBJ1-3|TRBV15|NA|TRBD1
CATSLQGTGGNTIYF
TGTGCCACCAGTTTACAGGGGACGGGGGGAAACACCATATATTTT
>TRBJ1-6|TRBV2|few|TRBD1
CASRGGAWSPLHF
TGTGCCAGCAGAGGGGGCGCTTGGTCACCCCTCCACTTT
>TRBJ2-7|TRBV19|NA|NA
CASNNGDSYEQYF
TGTGCCAGTAACAACGGGGATTCCTACGAGCAGTACTTC
>TRBJ2-1|TRBV15|NA|TRBD1
CATSLLTGGYNEQFF
TGTGCCACCAGTTTATTGACAGGGGGGTACAATGAGCAGTTCTTC
>TRBJ1-1|TRBV28|NA|NA
CASSLAGGRTEAFF
TGTGCCAGCAGTTTAGCGGGGGGGAGGACTGAAGCTTTCTTT
>TRBJ2-5|TRBV30|NA|NA
CAWTKSRQETQYF
TGTGCCTGGACGAAGTCTCGCCAAGAGACCCAGTACTTC
>TRBJ2-7|TRBV20-1|NA|NA
CSAGLASEQYF
TGCAGTGCGGGGCTAGCGAGCGAGCAGTACTTC
>TRBJ2-7|TRBV19|NA|TRBD1
CASGDSAYEQYF
TGTGCCAGCGGGGACAGTGCCTACGAGCAGTACTTC
>TRBJ1-5|TRBV4-2|NA|NA
CASSPPTGEVTQHF
TGTGCCAGCAGCCCACCAACGGGTGAGGTGACCCAGCATTTT
>TRBJ1-1|TRBV10-3|NA|NA
CAISDRGASYTEAFF
TGTGCCATCAGTGATAGGGGCGCATCCTACACTGAAGCTTTCTTT
>TRBJ2-5|TRBV7-3|few|NA
CASSLNSGTSSPQYF
TGTGCCAGCAGCTTAAACTCCGGGACCTCGTCGCCCCAGTACTTC
>TRBJ1-5|TRBV30|NA|NA
CAWSGGGSQPQHF
TGTGCCTGGAGTGGGGGAGGAAGCCAGCCCCAGCATTTT
>TRBJ1-4|TRBV19|NA|NA
CASSSTGSIRKLFF
TGTGCCAGTAGTTCAACCGGGTCTATTCGGAAACTGTTTTTT
>TRBJ1-1|TRBV30|NA|TRBD1
CASSTGYTEAFF
TGTGCCTCGTCGACAGGGTACACTGAAGCTTTCTTT
>TRBJ1-2|TRBV11-2|NA|NA
CASSFGKIYTF
TGTGCCAGCAGCTTCGGAAAAATCTACACCTTC
>TRBJ2-3|TRBV19|once|TRBD2
CASSPLTSGGFTDTQYF
TGTGCCAGTAGCCCGCTGACTAGCGGGGGATTCACAGATACGCAGTATTTT
>TRBJ1-2|TRBV19|NA|TRBD1
CASSEKTGAGYGYTF
TGTGCCAGTAGCGAAAAGACAGGGGCGGGCTATGGCTACACCTTC
>TRBJ2-7|TRBV6-5|NA|TRBD2
CASSSLAGGSFEQYF
TGTGCCAGCAGTTCACTAGCGGGAGGTAGTTTCGAGCAGTACTTC
>TRBJ2-7|TRBV6-6|NA|NA
CASSPGSPEQYF
TGTGCCAGCAGTCCCGGGTCCCCCGAGCAGTACTTC
>TRBJ2-1|TRBV11-2|NA|TRBD2
CASSLTSGGARNPQFF
TGTGCCAGCAGCTTGACTAGCGGGGGGGCCAGGAATCCGCAGTTCTTC
>TRBJ2-2|TRBV7-9|few|NA
CASSLGWTGELFF
TGTGCCAGCAGCTTAGGATGGACCGGGGAGCTGTTTTTT
>TRBJ1-1|TRBV5-5|NA|NA
CASSPKTGAFF
TGTGCCAGCAGCCCAAAAACAGGGGCTTTCTTT
>TRBJ2-4|TRBV6-5|NA|TRBD1
CASSPGTGGNIQYF
TGTGCCAGCAGCCCAGGGACAGGAGGAAACATTCAGTACTTC
>TRBJ2-1|TRBV6-6|NA|NA
CASSYGFLNEQFF
TGTGCCAGCAGTTACGGGTTTTTGAATGAGCAGTTCTTC
>TRBJ1-1|TRBV5-1|NA|NA
CASSLEVNTEAFF
TGCGCCAGCAGCTTGGAGGTGAACACTGAAGCTTTCTTT
>TRBJ2-2|TRBV6-1|NA|NA
CASSEQWTGELFF
TGTGCCAGCAGTGAACAATGGACCGGGGAGCTGTTTTTT
>TRBJ1-1|TRBV5-4|NA|NA
CASSLITDTEAFF
TGTGCCAGCAGCTTAATCACCGACACTGAAGCTTTCTTT
>TRBJ1-1|TRBV7-9|NA|NA
CASSLSTDFTEAFF
TGTGCCAGCAGCTTAAGCACAGACTTTACTGAAGCTTTCTTT
>TRBJ1-2|TRBV5-5|NA|NA
CASSLEAGRHGYTF
TGTGCCAGCAGCTTGGAAGCGGGGCGGCACGGCTACACCTTC
>TRBJ2-5|TRBV7-8|NA|NA
CASSFKETQYF
TGTGCCAGCAGCTTCAAAGAGACCCAGTACTTC
>TRBJ2-5|TRBV5-1|NA|NA
CASSLVGPQETQYF
TGCGCCAGCAGCTTGGTGGGCCCGCAAGAGACCCAGTACTTC
>TRBJ2-2|TRBV7-3|NA|NA
CASSLGQPAYTGELFF
TGTGCCAGCAGCTTAGGACAGCCAGCCTACACCGGGGAGCTGTTTTTT